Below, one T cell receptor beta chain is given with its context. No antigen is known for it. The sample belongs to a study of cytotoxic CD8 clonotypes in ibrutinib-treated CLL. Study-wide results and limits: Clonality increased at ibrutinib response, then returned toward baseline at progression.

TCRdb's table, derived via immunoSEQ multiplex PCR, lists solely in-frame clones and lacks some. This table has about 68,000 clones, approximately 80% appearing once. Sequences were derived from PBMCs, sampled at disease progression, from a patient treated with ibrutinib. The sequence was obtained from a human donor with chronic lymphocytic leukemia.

The CDR3 DNA reads TGTGCCACGATCCGACGGATGAACACTGAAGCTTTCTTT. Residues: CATIRRMNTEAFF. The chain uses TRBV2 and TRBJ1-1; D unresolved. Trimming took 10 bases from V and 0 from J, leaving 12 bases between them. The CDR3 loop spans 13 amino acids. Germline-derived CDR1 and CDR2 are SNHLY and FYNNEI.